Shown below are 31 T cell receptor beta chains from a single sample sequenced in a study of PD-1 blockade in mismatch repair-deficient tumors. Generated by immunoSEQ multiplex PCR, the TCRdb table keeps only in-frame clones and is missing some. The data hold under 150,000 clones, with more than 70% observed a single time. The source material was peripheral blood, sampled approximately 72 weeks after starting pembrolizumab. The receptor set was obtained from an adult with mismatch repair-deficient cancer.

The chain uses TRBV7-2 and TRBJ2-2; D is unclear. CDR1 is SGHTA and CDR2 is FQGNSA in the germline V gene. Trimming took 2 bases from V and 11 from J, leaving 6 bases between them. There are 11 residues in the CDR3. The CDR3 loop reads CASSLHVELFF. Here the CDR3 DNA reads TGTGCCAGCAGCTTACACGTTGAGCTGTTTTTT.

The chain uses TRBV30 and TRBJ1-1; D might be TRBD1 (6 bases). The CDR3 is made up of 15 amino acids. Trimming stripped 0 bases from V and 4 bases from J, with 15 bases between. Germline CDR1 reads GTSNPN; CDR2 reads SVGIG (reference sequence). CDR3 sequence (DNA): TGTGCCTGGAGTGTACCAGGGGCCCGGGGCACTGAAGCTTTCTTT. This translates into CAWSVPGARGTEAFF.

This clone has just one count. V is TRBV6-6 and J is TRBJ1-5; no clear D gene. From germline, CDR1 is MNHNY and CDR2 SVGAGI (reference sequence). Trimming stripped 0 bases from V and 2 bases from J, with 11 bases between. The CDR3 is 16 residues long. The CDR3 sequence: CASSYSAGIGNQPQHF. The CDR3 DNA reads as TGTGCCAGCAGTTACTCTGCCGGTATTGGCAATCAGCCCCAGCATTTT.

This clone has just a few counts. This chain's CDR3 is CASSSGSGMRELFF. CDR3 sequence (DNA): TGCGCCAGCAGCTCAGGTTCTGGGATGCGGGAGCTGTTTTTT. The V gene is TRBV5-1, the J gene TRBJ2-2, with D hard to call. Germline CDR1 is SGHRS and CDR2 is YFSETQ. This CDR3 has 14 amino acids. Trimming took off 3 bases at V and 9 bases at J, with 15 bases between the two ends.

The V gene is TRBV7-3, the J gene TRBJ2-2; D not certain. Germline V CDR1 and CDR2: SGHTA, FQGTGA. The V and J ends lost 0 bases and 2 bases respectively, with 7 bases between them. The CDR3 has 15 amino acids. The CDR3 region is CASSLTRDNTGELFF. CDR3 in DNA: TGTGCCAGCAGCTTAACTAGAGATAACACCGGGGAGCTGTTTTTT.

The chain is built from TRBV5-8 and TRBJ1-1; D gene unclear. V lost 0 bases and J lost 3, with 9 bases in between. The CDR3 covers 14 residues. The germline V gene has CDR1 SGHTS and CDR2 YDEGEE. The CDR3 sequence: CASSLGRADTEAFF. The DNA of the CDR3 is TGTGCCAGCAGCTTGGGGAGGGCGGACACTGAAGCTTTCTTT.

This clone was recorded only once. V gene TRBV9 combines with J gene TRBJ2-3; maybe TRBD2 (7 bases). Germline lookup yields CDR1 SGDLS and CDR2 YYNGEE. V lost 3 bases and J 4 bases, leaving 18 bases between the germline ends. This CDR3 has 16 residues. Here the CDR3 reads CASSAGRGNHPDTQYF. CDR3 coding DNA: TGTGCCAGCAGCGCGGGGAGGGGGAACCACCCAGATACGCAGTATTTT.

A single count supports this clone. V and J are TRBV7-8 and TRBJ2-5; the D gene could be TRBD1 or TRBD2 (6 bases each). The CDR3 has 14 residues. V was clipped by 7 bases and J by 0 bases, with 12 bases between them. Germline loops: CDR1 SGHVS, CDR2 FQNEAQ. The chain's CDR3 is CASIRGGYQETQYF. The CDR3 region has the DNA TGTGCCAGCATCCGAGGGGGGTACCAAGAGACCCAGTACTTC.

This chain links TRBV5-6 with TRBJ1-4; D unresolved. There are 13 residues in the CDR3. Germline CDR1 SGHDT, CDR2 YYEEEE. With 6 bases removed from V and 7 bases from J, the gap between germline ends came to 13 bases. The CDR3 DNA reads as TGTGCCAGCACTCGAACCCCGGGTGAAAAACTGTTTTTT. It is translated as CASTRTPGEKLFF.

The V gene is TRBV6-5, the J gene TRBJ1-2, with 7 bases lining up with TRBD1. J gave up 5 bases and V 4 bases, and 10 bases lay outside the gene matches. CDR1 is MNHEY, CDR2 SVGAGI, per germline. The CDR3 runs 15 residues. CDR3 in DNA: TGTGCCAGCAGTTTTTCTTCAGGGACAGAATATGGCTACACCTTC. Translating it yields CASSFSSGTEYGYTF.

The J gene is TRBJ1-1, the V gene TRBV29-1; D not resolved. The V gene lost 4 bases and the J gene lost 7 bases, with 10 bases spanning the gap. Germline CDR1 reads SQVTM; CDR2 reads ANQGSEA. The CDR3 runs to 11 residues. CDR3 protein: CSVVTPGEAFF. CDR3 in DNA: TGCAGCGTTGTAACCCCGGGTGAAGCTTTCTTT.

The rearrangement links TRBV13 to TRBJ1-3, with unresolved D. This CDR3 is built from 13 residues. V was cut by 0 bases and J by 4 bases, with 4 bases left in between. In germline, CDR1 is PRHDT, CDR2 FYEKMQ (reference sequence). The CDR3 DNA follows: TGTGCCAGCAGCTTAGGACCAGGAAACACCATATATTTT. Protein product: CASSLGPGNTIYF. The full variable domain, completed using reference TRBV13 and TRBJ1-3, is AAGVIQSPRHLIKEKRETATLKCYPIPRHDTVYWYQQGPGQDPQFLISFYEKMQSDKGSIPDRFSAQQFSDYHSELNMSSLELGDSALYFCASSLGPGNTIYFGEGSWLTVV.

This clone has only one observation. This chain joins TRBV19 and TRBJ2-7; 8 bases are shared with TRBD2. Germline V CDR1 and CDR2: LNHDA, SQIVND (reference sequence). The CDR3 is made up of 16 amino acids. The trim removed 5 bases at V and 9 bases at J, leaving 18 bases unmatched. Here the CDR3 DNA reads TGTGCCAGTAGTGAATCCACTACTAGCGGAGGAGTGGGGCAGTACTTC. Translated: CASSESTTSGGVGQYF.

This chain links TRBV9 with TRBJ2-5; D could derive from TRBD1 or TRBD2 (5 bases each). This CDR3 has 15 amino acids. The germline V gene encodes CDR1 SGDLS and CDR2 YYNGEE. V was shortened by 4 bases and J by 1 base, with 14 bases between the two germline ends. As DNA, the CDR3 is TGTGCCAGCAGCACCGAGGGGCGTTCCCAAGAGACCCAGTACTTC. Its protein product is CASSTEGRSQETQYF.

The chain uses TRBV9 and TRBJ2-2, with no clear D. V lost 6 bases and J 0 bases, leaving 9 bases between the germline ends. The CDR3 has 14 residues. Per the germline V gene, CDR1 is SGDLS and CDR2 is YYNGEE. This CDR3 is CASMSSPNTGELFF. CDR3 sequence (DNA): TGTGCCAGCATGTCCAGCCCGAACACCGGGGAGCTGTTTTTT.

This chain connects TRBV7-2 to TRBJ2-7, with 7 bases fitting TRBD2. The J segment lost 2 bases and the V segment lost 1 base, leaving 5 bases of the junction unmatched. Germline V gives CDR1 SGHTA, CDR2 FQGNSA. This CDR3 is built from 15 residues. Here the CDR3 reads CASSLGLAVAYEQYF. DNA for the CDR3: TGTGCCAGCAGCTTAGGGCTAGCGGTTGCCTACGAGCAGTACTTC.

The rearrangement joins TRBV11-3 to TRBJ2-2; no definite D call. The CDR3 is 20 residues long. CDR1 is SGHNT, CDR2 YENEEA, per germline. The V gene lost 3 bases and the J gene lost 2 bases, with 25 bases spanning the gap. CDR3 in DNA: TGTGCCAGCAGCTTGACCTTTTGGCCAGCAGCCAGTACAAACACCGGGGAGCTGTTTTTT. It codes for CASSLTFWPAASTNTGELFF.

This clone occurred once. The V gene is TRBV19, the J gene TRBJ1-5; a weak D match, TRBD1 (6 bases). The CDR3 is 16 amino acids. V gave up 5 bases and J gave up 2 bases, with 16 bases separating them. CDR1 is LNHDA and CDR2 is SQIVND in the germline V gene (reference sequence). Here the CDR3 DNA reads TGTGCCAGTAGTGACCCAGGGGTTATTGGCAATCAGCCCCAGCATTTT. This translates into CASSDPGVIGNQPQHF. Complete variable domain (other parts from reference TRBV19 and TRBJ1-5): DGGITQSPKYLFRKEGQNVTLSCEQNLNHDAMYWYRQDPGQGLRLIYYSQIVNDFQKGDIAEGYSVSREKKESFPLTVTSAQKNPTAFYLCASSDPGVIGNQPQHFGDGTRLSIL.

This chain joins TRBV7-3 and TRBJ2-3, with 8 bases identical to TRBD1. This CDR3 comprises 16 residues. Germline CDR1 reads SGHTA; CDR2 reads FQGTGA. V lost 5 bases to trimming and J lost 4 bases; unmatched junction nucleotides: 11. The CDR3 loop is CASSTRPRGRADTQYF. The CDR3 DNA is TGTGCCAGCAGCACTCGTCCCAGGGGGCGTGCAGATACGCAGTATTTT.

This clone was observed a handful of times. This chain links TRBV2 with TRBJ2-7, with D perhaps being TRBD1 or TRBD2 (5 bases each). The CDR3 loop spans 12 amino acids. Germline V CDR1 and CDR2: SNHLY, FYNNEI. Trimming cost V 5 bases and J 6 bases, with 11 bases left between them. In DNA, the CDR3 is TGTGCCAGCAGTTCCCTCGGGGCCGAGCAGTACTTC. Encoded protein: CASSSLGAEQYF.

The V call is TRBV11-2, the J call TRBJ1-1; 7 bases match TRBD1. The CDR3 consists of 14 residues. Germline V gives CDR1 SGHAT, CDR2 FQNNGV. With V trimmed by 5 bases and J by 8 bases, 11 bases remained unmatched. The CDR3 DNA sequence: TGTGCCAGCAGCCTCCCGGCAGGGGGGCGAGAAGCTTTCTTT. Translating it yields CASSLPAGGREAFF. Filled out from reference TRBV11-2 and TRBJ1-1, the complete variable domain reads EAGVAQSPRYKIIEKRQSVAFWCNPISGHATLYWYQQILGQGPKLLIQFQNNGVVDDSQLPKDRFSAERLKGVDSTLKIQPAKLEDSAVYLCASSLPAGGREAFFGQGTRLTVV.

The gene calls are TRBV27 and TRBJ2-2; 13 positions match TRBD2. CDR1 is MNHEY and CDR2 is SMNVEV in the germline V gene (reference sequence). The CDR3 extends over 14 amino acids. Trimming took 7 bases from V and 5 from J; bases not matched to a gene: 1. CDR3 in amino acids: CASKLAGGTGELFF. For the CDR3, the DNA is TGTGCCAGCAAACTAGCGGGAGGGACCGGGGAGCTGTTTTTT.

V and J are TRBV27 and TRBJ1-2; D perhaps matches TRBD1 (5 bases). Germline V lookup: CDR1 MNHEY, CDR2 SMNVEV (reference sequence). This CDR3 has 13 amino acids. The V end lost 3 bases, the J end lost 4 bases, and 9 bases lay between the germline ends. This CDR3 reads CASSFRGGYGYTF. Here the CDR3 DNA reads TGTGCCAGCAGTTTTCGGGGGGGCTATGGCTACACCTTC.

V is TRBV6-5 and J is TRBJ2-1, with TRBD1 matching over 7 bases. CDR1 and CDR2 from the germline V gene are MNHEY and SVGAGI. J gave up 5 bases and V 5 bases, and 9 bases lay outside the gene matches. The CDR3 is made up of 15 amino acids. Written as DNA, the CDR3 is TGTGCCAGCAGTCCGAACAGGGGCCCTCACAATGAGCAGTTCTTC. This sequence encodes CASSPNRGPHNEQFF.

V gene TRBV5-1 combines with J gene TRBJ2-3, with 7 bases identical to TRBD1. V shed 0 bases, J shed 1 base, and the junction held 8 bases outside the gene matches. This CDR3 spans 17 amino acids. Per germline, CDR1 SGHRS and CDR2 YFSETQ. The CDR3 DNA follows: TGCGCCAGCAGCTTGGGCGGGTATGGGACAGGCACAGATACGCAGTATTTT. This sequence encodes CASSLGGYGTGTDTQYF.

This clone was picked up one time. The chain carries TRBV11-2 and TRBJ2-1; D possibly corresponds to TRBD2 (6 bases). The V end lost 6 bases, the J end lost 8 bases, and 14 bases lay between the germline ends. The CDR3 length is 13 residues. The germline CDR1 and CDR2 sequences are SGHAT and FQNNGV. CDR3 protein: CASSLWTNDEQFF. The CDR3 bases are TGTGCCAGCAGTCTATGGACTAACGATGAGCAGTTCTTC.

The chain has TRBV5-1 and TRBJ1-2; possible D gene TRBD1, 6 bases. V was clipped by 5 bases and J by 2 bases, with 16 bases between them. The CDR3 is 15 amino acids. Germline V gene lookup returns CDR1 SGHRS and CDR2 YFSETQ. DNA of the CDR3: TGCGCCAGCAGGCCCGGGACACCAAACAACTATGGCTACACCTTC. This codes for CASRPGTPNNYGYTF.

J is TRBJ1-1 and V is TRBV29-1, with unresolved D. Germline CDR1 SQVTM, CDR2 ANQGSEA. The CDR3 sequence is 13 residues long. The V gene lost 3 bases and the J gene lost 0 bases, with 8 bases spanning the gap. DNA for the CDR3: TGCAGCGTTGATCGGGGAGTGAACACTGAAGCTTTCTTT. Translation: CSVDRGVNTEAFF.

The chain is built from TRBV20-1 and TRBJ1-1; unclear D gene. This CDR3 has 9 residues. The germline gives CDR1 DFQATT, CDR2 SNEGSKA (reference sequence). In DNA form, the CDR3 reads TGCAGCGGGTCTACTGAAGCTTTCTTT. Its translation: CSGSTEAFF.

Only one count was recorded for this clone. The chain employs TRBV19 and TRBJ2-1; D may be TRBD2 (5 bases). Trimming shortened V by 3 bases and J by 6 bases, and 12 bases separated the two germline ends. The CDR3 is 14 residues long. Germline lookup yields CDR1 LNHDA and CDR2 SQIVND (reference sequence). The DNA for the CDR3 is TGTGCCAGTAGTATCGTTACTAGTTCCAATGAGCAGTTCTTC. Protein sequence: CASSIVTSSNEQFF. Complete variable domain (other parts from reference TRBV19 and TRBJ2-1): DGGITQSPKYLFRKEGQNVTLSCEQNLNHDAMYWYRQDPGQGLRLIYYSQIVNDFQKGDIAEGYSVSREKKESFPLTVTSAQKNPTAFYLCASSIVTSSNEQFFGPGTRLTVL.

V is TRBV7-2 and J is TRBJ2-7; perhaps D is TRBD1 or TRBD2 (5 bases each). This CDR3 contains 15 residues. Trimming took 7 bases from V and 2 from J, leaving 18 bases between them. In germline, CDR1 is SGHTA, CDR2 FQGNSA. The CDR3 loop is CASTLGSGLTYEQYF. Here the CDR3 DNA reads TGTGCCAGCACCCTAGGATCGGGGCTGACCTACGAGCAGTACTTC.